The 5 T cell receptor beta chains given below trace back to one sample, sequenced in a study of blood T cell repertoires in COVID-19. The table came from immunoSEQ multiplex PCR; TCRdb's copy has only in-frame clones and leaves some out. The table shows roughly 170,000 clones, with under 90% occurring only once. The sequenced sample consisted of PBMCs or T cells enriched from blood (not recorded which). The source is a man in his fifties or sixties who had recovered from COVID-19.

V gene TRBV12-5 combines with J gene TRBJ2-1; 12 nucleotides match TRBD2. The CDR3 length is 15 residues. The germline V gene encodes CDR1 LGHNT and CDR2 FRNRAP. V gave up 6 bases and J gave up 9 bases; unmatched junction bases: 9. In DNA, the CDR3 is TGTGCTAGTGGACCACCTAGCGGGAGGGCCGCTGAGCAGTTCTTC. Translation gives CASGPPSGRAAEQFF.

V is TRBV12-5 and J is TRBJ2-2; D uncertain. CDR1 and CDR2 (germline): LGHNT, FRNRAP. CDR3 length: 12 residues. Trimming left V 2 bases short and J 5 bases short, with 3 bases between. The CDR3 here is CASGLSTGELFF. The CDR3 DNA follows: TGTGCTAGTGGTTTGTCTACCGGGGAGCTGTTTTTT. The whole variable domain, remainder taken from reference TRBV12-5 and TRBJ2-2, is DARVTQTPRHKVTEMGQEVTMRCQPILGHNTVFWYRQTMMQGLELLAYFRNRAPLDDSGMPKDRFSAEMPDATLATLKIQPSEPRDSAVYFCASGLSTGELFFGEGSRLTVL.

Of note for this clone: A read error may produce the germline difference seen at one junction end. The V and J genes are TRBV19 and TRBJ1-6, with TRBD1 matching over 7 bases. Germline assignment: CDR1 LNHDA and CDR2 SQIVND (reference sequence). This CDR3 contains 15 residues. For the CDR3, the DNA is TGTGCCAGTAGGATAGGGACAGAATTCAATTCACCCCTCCACTTT. Protein sequence: CASRIGTEFNSPLHF.

This clone was detected only a few times. The chain uses TRBV10-3 and TRBJ1-2; D call uncertain. This CDR3 has 14 residues. Trimming stripped 0 bases from V and 6 bases from J, with 11 bases between. Germline assignment: CDR1 ENHRY and CDR2 SYGVKD. CDR3 residues: CAISESNSLDGYTF. CDR3 DNA: TGTGCCATCAGTGAGTCGAATAGTTTGGATGGCTACACCTTC.

J is TRBJ1-1 and V is TRBV27; 8 bases match TRBD1. The CDR3 sequence is 14 residues long. Germline CDR1 reads MNHEY; CDR2 reads SMNVEV (reference sequence). V was clipped by 6 bases and J by 0 bases; unmatched bases: 3. The DNA for the CDR3 is TGTGCCAGCAGGCGACAGGGGATGAACACTGAAGCTTTCTTT. As protein: CASRRQGMNTEAFF.